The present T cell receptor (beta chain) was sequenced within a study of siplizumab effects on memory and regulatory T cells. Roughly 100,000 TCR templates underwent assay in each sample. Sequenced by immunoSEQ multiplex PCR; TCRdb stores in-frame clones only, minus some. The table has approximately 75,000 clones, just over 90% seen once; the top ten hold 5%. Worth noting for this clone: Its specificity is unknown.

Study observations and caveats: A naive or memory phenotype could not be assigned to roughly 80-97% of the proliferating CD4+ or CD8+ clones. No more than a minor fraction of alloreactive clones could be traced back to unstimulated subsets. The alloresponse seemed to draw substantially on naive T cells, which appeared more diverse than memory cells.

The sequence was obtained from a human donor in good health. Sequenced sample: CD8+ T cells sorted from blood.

The CDR3: CASSILGGEAFF. The CDR3, as DNA: TGTGCCAGCAGCATTCTGGGGGGTGAAGCTTTCTTT. The chain is built from TRBV11-2 and TRBJ1-1, with D perhaps TRBD1 (5 bases). V was cut by 5 bases and J by 7 bases, with 11 bases left in between. Germline V CDR1 and CDR2: SGHAT, FQNNGV. This CDR3 has 12 amino acids.